The 25 T cell receptor beta chains in this list originate from one sample, sequenced in a study of blood T cell repertoires in COVID-19. TCRdb's table, derived via immunoSEQ multiplex PCR, lists solely in-frame clones and lacks some. The sample records 150,000 to 200,000 clones, approximately 82% being singletons. The specimen sequenced was PBMCs or T cells enriched from blood (not recorded which). These receptors all stem from a man between 60 and 75 years old who had recovered from COVID-19.

The chain joins TRBV5-1 to TRBJ2-5, with 8 bases lining up with TRBD1. The CDR3 length is 15 residues. V was pared by 2 bases and J by 3 bases, with 6 bases of the junction left unmatched. The germline V gene has CDR1 SGHRS and CDR2 YFSETQ. DNA of the CDR3: TGCGCCAGCAGCTTCATAACAGGGGGGAAAGAGACCCAGTACTTC. Translation: CASSFITGGKETQYF.

The chain couples TRBV15 to TRBJ2-2, with 12 nucleotides matching TRBD2. Unmatched junction bases numbered 17, after V lost 5 bases and J lost 4 bases. Germline V gives CDR1 LNHNV, CDR2 YYDKDF (reference sequence). The CDR3 consists of 20 residues. The CDR3 nucleotides read TGTGCCACCAGCCCCTCCTCCTTACTAGCGGGAGGATTGGGCACCGGGGAGCTGTTTTTT. Translating gives CATSPSSLLAGGLGTGELFF.

The gene calls are TRBV29-1 and TRBJ2-5; 9 bases agree with TRBD1. Germline V gene sequence: CDR1 SQVTM, CDR2 ANQGSEA. V shed 0 bases, J shed 4 bases, and the junction held 3 bases outside the gene matches. This CDR3 has 14 amino acids. The CDR3 DNA is TGCAGCGTTGAAGAGACAGGGGGACGAGAGACCCAGTACTTC. Encoded protein: CSVEETGGRETQYF.

This chain connects TRBV29-1 to TRBJ1-2; possibly TRBD1 for D (5 bases). Germline lookup yields CDR1 SQVTM and CDR2 ANQGSEA. The CDR3 runs to 12 residues. Trimming took off 3 bases at V and 4 bases at J, with 9 bases between the two ends. The CDR3 protein is CSVEEQAYGYTF. CDR3 DNA: TGCAGCGTTGAGGAACAGGCCTATGGCTACACCTTC.

As DNA, the CDR3 is TGTGCCAGCAGCTTAGCCTCAGGACTAGCAAACGAGCAGTACTTC. Encoded protein: CASSLASGLANEQYF. V is TRBV7-9 and J is TRBJ2-7; 8 nucleotides agree with TRBD2. Germline V gives CDR1 SEHNR, CDR2 FQNEAQ (reference sequence). CDR3 length equals 15 residues. The J segment lost 5 bases and the V segment lost 0 bases, leaving 6 bases of the junction unmatched.

This clone was counted a single time. V and J are TRBV5-1 and TRBJ2-5; TRBD1 might be the D (5 bases). Trimming cost V 4 bases and J 4 bases, with 11 bases left between them. CDR3 size: 13 residues. Germline CDR1 and CDR2: SGHRS and YFSETQ. The CDR3 sequence: CASSPVGLETQYF. The CDR3 DNA reads as TGCGCCAGCAGCCCTGTGGGGCTAGAGACCCAGTACTTC.

This chain connects TRBV4-1 to TRBJ1-6; 7 positions agree with TRBD1. This CDR3 comprises 18 residues. In germline, CDR1 is MGHRA, CDR2 YSYEKL. Trimming took 2 bases from V and 9 from J; bases not matched to a gene: 16. CDR3 loop: CASSQLYRGPTFFSPLHF. The CDR3 DNA reads as TGCGCCAGCAGCCAACTATACAGGGGCCCGACATTTTTTTCACCCCTCCACTTT.

This clone occurred a few times. The chain joins TRBV2 to TRBJ1-2; perhaps TRBD1 as D (6 bases). The CDR3 length is 12 residues. V lost 5 bases to trimming and J lost 4 bases, with 8 bases between them. Germline loops: CDR1 SNHLY, CDR2 FYNNEI. The CDR3 nucleotides read TGTGCCAGCAGTCGGGACACCTATGGCTACACCTTC. Residues: CASSRDTYGYTF.

This clone was seen a few times. The chain links TRBV18 to TRBJ2-1, with TRBD1 matching over 9 bases. CDR1 is KGHSH and CDR2 is LQKENI in the germline V gene. J lost 10 bases, V lost 0 bases, and 10 bases had no gene match. This CDR3 spans 16 amino acids. The CDR3 nucleotides read TGTGCCAGCTCACCACCGAGCGGGACAGGGAGGTTCGAGCAGTTCTTC. Amino acids: CASSPPSGTGRFEQFF.

The chain employs TRBV14 and TRBJ2-5, with D maybe TRBD1 (6 bases). This CDR3 contains 18 residues. In germline, CDR1 is SGHDN, CDR2 FVKESK. Trimming took 1 base from V and 1 from J, leaving 19 bases between them. The CDR3 reads CASSQGGSGGPSQETQYF. CDR3 in DNA: TGTGCCAGCAGCCAAGGGGGGTCTGGGGGCCCAAGCCAAGAGACCCAGTACTTC.

J is TRBJ2-1 and V is TRBV5-1; TRBD1 matches 11 bases. Germline CDR1 is SGHRS and CDR2 is YFSETQ. The V and J ends lost 5 bases and 6 bases, in that order; junction bases with no gene match: 4. There are 14 residues in the CDR3. Here the CDR3 reads CASSQGTGGNEQFF. DNA for the CDR3: TGCGCCAGCAGTCAAGGGACAGGGGGCAATGAGCAGTTCTTC.

V and J are TRBV7-2 and TRBJ1-2; the D gene is possibly TRBD1 (5 bases). The CDR3 loop spans 15 amino acids. Trimming shortened V by 3 bases and J by 6 bases, and 17 bases separated the two germline ends. Germline V gene data show CDR1 as SGHTA and CDR2 as FQGNSA. The chain's CDR3 is CASSFARGPPDGYTF. The CDR3 DNA follows: TGTGCCAGCAGCTTTGCAAGGGGCCCACCCGATGGCTACACCTTC.

This clone was recorded once. V usage is TRBV5-1 and J usage is TRBJ2-3, with D possibly TRBD1 on 6 matching bases. V was clipped by 2 bases and J by 3 bases, with 7 bases between them. The CDR3 runs to 13 residues. The germline V gene has CDR1 SGHRS and CDR2 YFSETQ. The CDR3 DNA reads TGCGCCAGCAGCTTTGGACAGACAGATACGCAGTATTTT. It specifies CASSFGQTDTQYF.

The V gene is TRBV19, the J gene TRBJ1-2; possible D gene TRBD1, 6 bases. V lost 3 bases, J lost 8 bases, and 10 bases lay in between. Germline CDR1 and CDR2: LNHDA and SQIVND (reference sequence). The CDR3 length is 12 residues. CDR3 coding DNA: TGTGCCAGTAGTATGGCGAGGGGGGGCTACACCTTC. It translates to CASSMARGGYTF.

The chain carries TRBV28 and TRBJ2-4; D perhaps matches TRBD2 (6 bases). V was trimmed by 8 bases and J by 7 bases, leaving 12 bases between them. Per the germline V gene, CDR1 is MDHEN and CDR2 is SYDVKM. This CDR3 is built from 12 residues. CDR3 coding DNA: TGTGCCAGCTTGGGGACTTTTAACATTCAGTACTTC. Encoded protein: CASLGTFNIQYF.

The chain carries TRBV5-4 and TRBJ2-2, with 8 bases that match TRBD1. Germline loops: CDR1 SGHNT, CDR2 YYREEE (reference sequence). J was trimmed by 5 bases and V by 3 bases; bases with no gene match: 6. CDR3 length: 15 amino acids. The CDR3 is CASSSGQVRTGELFF. CDR3 sequence (DNA): TGTGCCAGCAGCTCGGGACAGGTACGGACCGGGGAGCTGTTTTTT.

The CDR3 bases are TGTGCCACCAGTAAAGGGGGAAGCCTCTACGAGCAGTACTTC. The encoded protein is CATSKGGSLYEQYF. The V and J genes are TRBV24-1 and TRBJ2-7, with D possibly TRBD1 on 6 matching bases. Between the trimmed V and J ends, which lost 6 bases and 3 bases, there was a span of 14 bases. The CDR3 sequence is 14 residues long. Germline CDR1 reads KGHDR; CDR2 reads SFDVKD.

This clone showed up just a few times. The rearrangement joins TRBV3-1 (or the pseudogene TRBV3-2) to TRBJ1-2, with 7 nucleotides matching TRBD1. CDR1 and CDR2 (germline): LGHDT, YNNKEL (reference sequence). V shed 2 bases and J 11 bases; nucleotides not matched to a gene: 8. There are 13 residues in the CDR3. Here the CDR3 DNA reads TGTGCCAGCAGCCAACTATCTACAGGGGAATACACCTTC. It translates to CASSQLSTGEYTF.

The rearrangement uses TRBV6-5 and TRBJ2-2, with 8 bases identical to TRBD1. CDR1 MNHEY and CDR2 SVGAGI come from the germline V gene. There are 15 residues in the CDR3. V was clipped by 5 bases and J by 5 bases; unmatched bases: 7. The CDR3 DNA sequence: TGTGCCAGCAGTCCTTGGACAGGGTTGACCGGGGAGCTGTTTTTT. Protein: CASSPWTGLTGELFF.

This clone was observed a few times. This rearrangement joins TRBV29-1 to TRBJ2-6, with no clear D. CDR3 length: 13 amino acids. The germline V and J ends were trimmed by 4 bases and 3 bases, with 7 bases remaining between them. Germline V gives CDR1 SQVTM, CDR2 ANQGSEA. CDR3 loop: CSVGGDGANVLTF. DNA of the CDR3: TGCAGCGTTGGAGGTGATGGGGCCAACGTCCTGACTTTC.

The chain couples TRBV6-5 to TRBJ2-7, with D possibly TRBD1 on 6 matching bases. Germline loops: CDR1 MNHEY, CDR2 SVGAGI. This CDR3 is built from 13 residues. Trimming removed 9 bases from V and 0 bases from J, with 12 bases in between. The CDR3 region is CASRQDNSYEQYF. DNA for the CDR3: TGTGCCAGTCGACAGGACAACTCCTACGAGCAGTACTTC.

The chain combines TRBV19 with TRBJ2-5, with D uncertain. Trimming removed 3 bases from V and 5 bases from J, with 7 bases in between. CDR1 is LNHDA, CDR2 SQIVND, per germline (reference sequence). CDR3 length: 12 amino acids. As DNA, the CDR3 is TGTGCCAGTAGTATCGCTACTGAGACCCAGTACTTC. This codes for CASSIATETQYF.

The rearrangement joins TRBV9 to TRBJ2-7; TRBD1 matches 7 bases. The CDR3 is made up of 14 amino acids. Losses at the gene ends were 2 bases for V and 3 bases for J; bases not matched to a gene: 5. The germline V gene encodes CDR1 SGDLS and CDR2 YYNGEE. DNA of the CDR3: TGTGCCAGCAGCGTGGGACAGAGCAACTACGAGCAGTACTTC. Its protein product is CASSVGQSNYEQYF.

As to this clone: The junction does not match germline at one end; this may be a read error. The chain carries TRBV14 and TRBJ2-7; TRBD2 is a possible D gene (6 bases). Germline CDR1 SGHDN, CDR2 FVKESK. The CDR3 has 17 amino acids. CDR3 protein: CTSSQGDFVGRVYEQYF. As DNA, the CDR3 is TGTACCAGCAGCCAAGGGGACTTTGTGGGCAGGGTATACGAGCAGTACTTC.

This chain uses TRBV5-1 with TRBJ2-1, with a weak D call TRBD1 (6 bases). V shed 2 bases and J shed 5 bases, with 17 bases lying between them. The V gene's germline CDR1 is SGHRS and CDR2 YFSETQ. The CDR3 consists of 16 residues. CDR3 amino acids: CASSFRQGRSHNEQFF. In DNA, the CDR3 is TGCGCCAGCAGCTTTCGTCAGGGGCGCTCACACAATGAGCAGTTCTTC.